These 24 T cell receptor beta chains share one sample of origin, sequenced in a study of long-term antiretroviral therapy in people with HIV. Version v3.0 of the immunoSEQ assay was performed at survey level. Some clones are missing from TCRdb's copy, which holds only in-frame ones; the method was immunoSEQ multiplex PCR. The data contain tens of thousands of clones, around 86% of them singletons. This specimen was unsorted PBMCs, taken 1 year after starting antiretroviral therapy. These receptors were taken from a man between 18 and 35 years old with HIV.

The V call is TRBV14, the J call TRBJ1-5, with D unclear. Germline V gives CDR1 SGHDN, CDR2 FVKESK. This CDR3 comprises 16 residues. With 4 bases removed from V and 5 bases from J, the gap between germline ends came to 18 bases. DNA of the CDR3: TGTGCCAGCAGCCTACGGTCCGTAGGAAATGATCAGCCCCAGCATTTT. Residues: CASSLRSVGNDQPQHF.

The chain couples TRBV14 to TRBJ1-4; a possible D gene is TRBD1 (5 bases). The V and J ends lost 0 bases and 1 base respectively, with 12 bases between them. Germline CDR1 is SGHDN and CDR2 is FVKESK. The CDR3 totals 17 residues. CDR3 sequence: CASSQDPRGVTNEKLFF. DNA of the CDR3: TGTGCCAGCAGCCAAGACCCCCGGGGGGTAACTAATGAAAAACTGTTTTTT.

This chain joins TRBV10-3 and TRBJ2-1; the D is unclear. Germline CDR1 and CDR2: ENHRY and SYGVKD. Trimming cost V 3 bases and J 8 bases, with 5 bases left between them. This CDR3 region has 11 residues. The chain's CDR3 is CAISDAYEQFF. The CDR3 DNA reads as TGTGCCATCAGTGATGCTTATGAGCAGTTCTTC.

In this sample, this clone turned up once. V and J are TRBV7-2 and TRBJ1-5; the D is unclear. Germline V CDR1 and CDR2: SGHTA, FQGNSA. The CDR3 sequence is 14 residues long. V was pared by 2 bases and J by 5 bases, with 10 bases between. The CDR3 nucleotides read TGTGCCAGCAGCTTATTTCACGCCGATCAGCCCCAGCATTTT. Protein: CASSLFHADQPQHF.

The V and J genes are TRBV28 and TRBJ1-1, with a weak D call TRBD1 (5 bases). V was pared by 4 bases and J by 4 bases, with 7 bases between. Germline V gives CDR1 MDHEN, CDR2 SYDVKM. The CDR3 length is 12 residues. The CDR3 is CASSSGATEAFF. DNA of the CDR3: TGTGCCAGCAGTTCCGGGGCCACTGAAGCTTTCTTT.

This clone turned up a few times. The J gene is TRBJ2-7, the V gene TRBV14; possible D gene TRBD1, 6 bases. Germline V CDR1 and CDR2: SGHDN, FVKESK. The CDR3 is 15 residues long. Deletions cut 1 base from V and 1 base from J, with 11 bases between. CDR3 bases: TGTGCCAGCAGCCAAGTGGCAGGGGTTTCCTACGAGCAGTACTTC. Translated: CASSQVAGVSYEQYF.

This chain's CDR3 is CASSKVSRRDEAFF. The DNA for the CDR3 is TGTGCCAGCAGCAAAGTTAGCAGAAGGGATGAAGCTTTCTTT. This chain links TRBV21-1 with TRBJ1-1. TRBV21-1 is recorded as a pseudogene. The CDR3 length is 14 residues.

The J gene is TRBJ2-5, the V gene TRBV7-8; 8 bases fit TRBD2. The CDR3 is made up of 15 amino acids. Germline CDR1 reads SGHVS; CDR2 reads FQNEAQ. The junction had 5 bases not matched to a gene; V was cut back by 4 bases and J by 1 base. CDR3 amino acids: CASSSIAGSQETQYF. In nucleotides, the CDR3 is TGTGCCAGCAGCTCCATAGCGGGGTCCCAAGAGACCCAGTACTTC.

V gene TRBV5-1 combines with J gene TRBJ2-3; 7 bases agree with TRBD1. Germline lookup yields CDR1 SGHRS and CDR2 YFSETQ. The V and J ends lost 0 bases and 3 bases, in that order; junction bases with no gene match: 4. The CDR3 is made up of 15 amino acids. CDR3 bases: TGCGCCAGCAGCTTGGAGGGGGCCGGTACAGATACGCAGTATTTT. This encodes CASSLEGAGTDTQYF.

The chain joins TRBV28 to TRBJ2-1, with D possibly matching TRBD2 (5 bases). Germline V CDR1 and CDR2: MDHEN, SYDVKM. This CDR3 has 15 amino acids. The V end was cut by 5 bases, the J end by 6 bases, with 17 bases between. The CDR3 protein is CASSVLPGVINEQFF. The CDR3 DNA reads as TGTGCCAGCAGTGTCCTTCCCGGGGTCATCAATGAGCAGTTCTTC. Complete variable domain (other parts from reference TRBV28 and TRBJ2-1): DVKVTQSSRYLVKRTGEKVFLECVQDMDHENMFWYRQDPGLGLRLIYFSYDVKMKEKGDIPEGYSVSREKKERFSLILESASTNQTSMYLCASSVLPGVINEQFFGPGTRLTVL.

The chain couples TRBV11-2 to TRBJ2-2, with 8 bases that match TRBD1. Per germline, CDR1 SGHAT and CDR2 FQNNGV. The V segment lost 5 bases and the J segment 1 base; nucleotides outside the gene matches: 3. The CDR3 loop spans 15 amino acids. The CDR3 nucleotides read TGTGCCAGCAGCCAGACAGGGGTGAACACCGGGGAGCTGTTTTTT. This codes for CASSQTGVNTGELFF. The full variable domain, its missing parts supplied by reference TRBV11-2 and TRBJ2-2, is EAGVAQSPRYKIIEKRQSVAFWCNPISGHATLYWYQQILGQGPKLLIQFQNNGVVDDSQLPKDRFSAERLKGVDSTLKIQPAKLEDSAVYLCASSQTGVNTGELFFGEGSRLTVL.

The chain has TRBV9 and TRBJ2-7, with D tentatively TRBD2 (5 bases). Germline V gene lookup returns CDR1 SGDLS and CDR2 YYNGEE. Between the trimmed V and J ends, which lost 3 bases and 0 bases, there was a span of 7 bases. There are 13 residues in the CDR3. The CDR3 here is CASSGGYSYEQYF. The CDR3 bases are TGTGCCAGCAGCGGAGGGTACTCCTACGAGCAGTACTTC.

The CDR3: CASSVPGGGVTDTQYF. The CDR3, as DNA: TGTGCCAGCAGCGTGCCGGGGGGCGGTGTCACAGATACGCAGTATTTT. This chain joins TRBV9 and TRBJ2-3; TRBD2 is a possible D gene (7 bases). The length of the CDR3 is 16 residues. Trimming took 2 bases from V and 2 from J, leaving 15 bases between them. Germline CDR1 reads SGDLS; CDR2 reads YYNGEE.

This chain links TRBV6-1 with TRBJ2-7, with D unresolved. CDR3 size: 15 residues. Germline assignment: CDR1 MNHNS and CDR2 SASEGT. The V gene lost 2 bases and the J gene lost 3 bases, with 14 bases spanning the gap. CDR3 sequence (DNA): TGTGCCAGCAGTGAACACGGCGGCCAAGTCTACGAGCAGTACTTC. This translates into CASSEHGGQVYEQYF.

The chain couples TRBV4-3 to TRBJ2-7, with TRBD2 matching over 9 bases. This CDR3 region has 18 residues. V shed 0 bases and J 0 bases; nucleotides not matched to a gene: 9. The germline gives CDR1 LGHNA, CDR2 YSLEER. The CDR3 sequence is CASSQEWASGTSSYEQYF. The CDR3 bases are TGCGCCAGCAGCCAAGAATGGGCTAGCGGGACCAGCTCCTACGAGCAGTACTTC.

This chain joins TRBV5-6 and TRBJ2-3, with 13 bases that match TRBD2. Germline values: CDR1 SGHDT, CDR2 YYEEEE. The CDR3 loop spans 15 amino acids. V dropped 0 bases and J dropped 7; count of bases not matched to a gene: 2. DNA for the CDR3: TGTGCCAGCAGCTTGGGGGGACTAGCGGGACATACGCAGTATTTT. It yields the protein CASSLGGLAGHTQYF.

The chain links TRBV9 to TRBJ2-1; TRBD2 matches 11 bases. V lost 3 bases to trimming and J lost 3 bases; unmatched junction nucleotides: 8. The germline V gene encodes CDR1 SGDLS and CDR2 YYNGEE. The CDR3 is 17 residues long. CDR3 region: CASSGNSGGALYNEQFF. CDR3 DNA: TGTGCCAGCAGCGGAAATAGCGGGGGGGCCCTCTACAATGAGCAGTTCTTC.

The J gene is TRBJ2-7, the V gene TRBV27, with D perhaps matching TRBD1 or TRBD2 (5 bases each). CDR1 is MNHEY, CDR2 SMNVEV, per germline (reference sequence). The CDR3 runs 15 residues. Trimming took 0 bases from V and 4 from J, leaving 13 bases between them. The CDR3 region has the DNA TGTGCCAGCAGTTTATCGGGGGATTCAGGTTACGAGCAGTACTTC. It translates to CASSLSGDSGYEQYF.

This rearrangement joins TRBV19 to TRBJ2-2; D unresolved. This CDR3 region has 13 residues. The V and J ends lost 3 bases and 4 bases respectively, with 6 bases between them. Germline CDR1 reads LNHDA; CDR2 reads SQIVND (reference sequence). The CDR3 loop is CASSIRGTGELFF. CDR3 in DNA: TGTGCCAGTAGTATTCGAGGCACCGGGGAGCTGTTTTTT.

The chain uses TRBV27 and TRBJ2-6; D is unclear. Trimming removed 1 base at V and 0 bases at J, with 4 bases between. Germline assignment: CDR1 MNHEY and CDR2 SMNVEV (reference sequence). CDR3 length: 15 residues. This chain's CDR3 is CASSLYRSGANVLTF. CDR3 DNA: TGTGCCAGCAGTTTATATCGCTCTGGGGCCAACGTCCTGACTTTC.

The chain combines TRBV13 with TRBJ1-2, with 9 bases matching TRBD1. The CDR3 totals 16 residues. The J segment lost 6 bases and the V segment lost 1 base, leaving 9 bases of the junction unmatched. Germline-derived CDR1 and CDR2 are PRHDT and FYEKMQ (reference sequence). CDR3 bases: TGTGCCAGCAGCTTAGCGGTACCGGGACAGGGACATGGCTACACCTTC. Residues: CASSLAVPGQGHGYTF.

CDR3 nucleotide sequence: TGTGCCAGCAGTTTGAGGGTGAACACTGAAGCTTTCTTT. Amino acids: CASSLRVNTEAFF. The genes are TRBV28 and TRBJ1-1; D is uncertain. V lost 3 bases to trimming and J lost 0 bases, with 5 bases between them. Germline CDR1 reads MDHEN; CDR2 reads SYDVKM. The CDR3 covers 13 residues.

This clone was recorded only once. The rearrangement joins TRBV7-9 to TRBJ2-7; D perhaps matches TRBD2 (6 bases). The germline gives CDR1 SEHNR, CDR2 FQNEAQ (reference sequence). Between the trimmed V and J ends, which lost 5 bases and 0 bases, there was a span of 17 bases. The CDR3 has 16 amino acids. The CDR3 spells CASSRPGLGVSYEQYF. CDR3 nucleotide sequence: TGTGCCAGCAGCAGACCGGGACTGGGGGTCTCCTACGAGCAGTACTTC.

This chain uses TRBV4-1 with TRBJ2-1; possible D gene TRBD2, 5 bases. This CDR3 is 16 amino acids long. Trimming took off 1 base at V and 12 bases at J, with 22 bases between the two ends. Germline loops: CDR1 MGHRA, CDR2 YSYEKL. The DNA for the CDR3 is TGCGCCAGCAGCCAAGTTGGAGGTGGAGGCCAAATTGGGCAGTTCTTC. It encodes CASSQVGGGGQIGQFF.